The 22 T cell receptor beta chains presented below share a single source sample, sequenced in a study of neurological immune-mediated disorders. Via MiXCR, TCRdb re-called the 5' RACE reads, giving one row per CDR3 protein. The sample lists around 70,000 distinct CDR3 sequences; 5.2% were seen once. Sequences were obtained from PBMCs. Receptors originate from a man younger than 35 with multiple sclerosis.

Details on this clonotype: The germline gene is not matched at one end of the junction; a read error may be the cause. This rearrangement joins TRBV9 to TRBJ2-6; the match to TRBD2 covers 14 bases. The CDR3 is made up of 17 amino acids. Germline assignment: CDR1 SGDLS and CDR2 YYNGEE. As DNA, the CDR3 is TGTGCCAGCAGCGCGGGACTAGCGGGGGTAGGGGCCAAAGTCCTGACTTTC. Translation: CASSAGLAGVGAKVLTF. Full variable domain (rest looked up from reference TRBV9 and TRBJ2-6): DSGVTQTPKHLITATGQRVTLRCSPRSGDLSVYWYQQSLDQGLQFLIQYYNGEERAKGNILERFSAQQFPDLHSELNLSSLELGDSALYFCASSAGLAGVGAKVLTFGAGSRLTVL.

This clonotype was picked up many times. The genes are TRBV7-9 and TRBJ2-7; 8 positions agree with TRBD1. The V gene's germline CDR1 is SEHNR and CDR2 FQNEAQ (reference sequence). This CDR3 spans 14 amino acids. V was pared by 2 bases and J by 5 bases, with 5 bases of the junction left unmatched. This chain's CDR3 is CASSLSGGVHEQYF. The DNA of the CDR3 is TGTGCCAGCAGCTTATCAGGGGGCGTCCACGAGCAGTACTTC.

This clonotype has a count of ten or more. This CDR3 reads CASSVGVGYSGANVLTF. CDR3 coding DNA: TGTGCCAGCAGCGTCGGGGTCGGGTACTCTGGGGCCAACGTCCTGACTTTC. V usage is TRBV9 and J usage is TRBJ2-6; perhaps TRBD2 as D (5 bases). Trimming removed 2 bases at V and 0 bases at J, with 12 bases between. Germline V gene lookup returns CDR1 SGDLS and CDR2 YYNGEE. The CDR3 runs to 17 residues. Full variable domain (missing parts from reference TRBV9 and TRBJ2-6): DSGVTQTPKHLITATGQRVTLRCSPRSGDLSVYWYQQSLDQGLQFLIQYYNGEERAKGNILERFSAQQFPDLHSELNLSSLELGDSALYFCASSVGVGYSGANVLTFGAGSRLTVL.

This clonotype appeared many times. The gene calls are TRBV7-9 and TRBJ2-4, with D maybe TRBD1 (5 bases). Looked up from germline, CDR1 is SEHNR and CDR2 is FQNEAQ (reference sequence). Trimming cost V 5 bases and J 9 bases, with 17 bases left between them. This CDR3 has 14 residues. For the CDR3, the DNA is TGTGCCAGCAGCCCGCCGCAGGGCCAAGTCATTCAGTACTTC. Residues: CASSPPQGQVIQYF.

In the case of this clonotype: Given a much more abundant clone one base away, this may be a read error. The chain recombines TRBV20-1 with TRBJ2-7; 10 nucleotides match TRBD1. Germline assignment: CDR1 DFQATT and CDR2 SNEGSKA (reference sequence). The V gene end was trimmed by 2 bases and the J gene end by 1 base; junction bases not matched to a gene: 2. The CDR3 is 14 residues long. The CDR3 reads CSARWDRGSYEQYF. The CDR3 DNA is TGCAGTGCTAGATGGGACAGGGGTTCCTACGAGCAGTACTTC.

This clonotype has ten or more counts. CDR3 protein: CASSWTLAAYDEQFF. The CDR3 coding sequence is TGTGCCAGCAGTTGGACTTTAGCTGCATATGACGAGCAGTTCTTC. The V and J genes are TRBV6-5 and TRBJ2-1; possible D gene TRBD2, 5 bases. Germline V gene data show CDR1 as MNHEY and CDR2 as SVGAGI. Trimming removed 4 bases from V and 10 bases from J, with 20 bases in between. There are 15 residues in the CDR3.

This clonotype was recorded many times. V gene TRBV20-1 combines with J gene TRBJ1-4, with TRBD1 matching 8 bases. The germline gives CDR1 DFQATT, CDR2 SNEGSKA (reference sequence). There are 14 residues in the CDR3. Unmatched junction bases numbered 6, after V lost 3 bases and J lost 6 bases. The CDR3 protein is CSASAAQGDEKLFF. For the CDR3, the DNA is TGCAGTGCTAGCGCCGCACAGGGGGATGAAAAACTGTTTTTT.

This clonotype was counted many times. This sequence joins TRBV11-2 and TRBJ2-7, with no clear D. In germline, CDR1 is SGHAT, CDR2 FQNNGV. This CDR3 has 11 amino acids. Trimming stripped 3 bases from V and 7 bases from J, with 7 bases between. The CDR3 region is CASSFRREQYF. The CDR3 coding sequence is TGTGCCAGCAGCTTTCGGCGGGAGCAGTACTTC.

This clonotype was seen at least ten times. This chain uses TRBV5-6 with TRBJ2-5, with a weak D call TRBD2 (5 bases). Deletions cut 1 base from V and 3 bases from J, with 19 bases between. The germline CDR1 and CDR2 sequences are SGHDT and YYEEEE. The CDR3 runs to 17 residues. The CDR3 DNA reads TGTGCCAGCAGCTTGCCAGGTCAGCGGCTATTTAAAGAGACCCAGTACTTC. This codes for CASSLPGQRLFKETQYF.

This clonotype was observed many times. The chain uses TRBV7-2 and TRBJ2-7; D unresolved. The germline V and J ends were trimmed by 5 bases and 3 bases, with 5 bases remaining between them. Germline CDR1 is SGHTA and CDR2 is FQGNSA. The CDR3 totals 11 residues. CDR3 sequence reads: CASSENYEQYF. As DNA, the CDR3 is TGTGCCAGCAGCGAAAACTACGAGCAGTACTTC.

This clonotype has a count of ten or more. The J gene is TRBJ2-5, the V gene TRBV2, with D uncertain. Trimming removed 11 bases at V and 2 bases at J, with 15 bases between. CDR3 length equals 13 residues. Germline V gene data show CDR1 as SNHLY and CDR2 as FYNNEI. The CDR3 protein is CAGSTGRQETQYF. Here the CDR3 DNA reads TGTGCCGGCTCAACGGGCCGACAAGAGACCCAGTACTTC.

There are many counts of this clonotype. The gene calls are TRBV27 and TRBJ2-6, with 9 positions matching TRBD1. The CDR3 length is 17 residues. J was trimmed by 2 bases and V by 6 bases; bases with no gene match: 8. The germline gives CDR1 MNHEY, CDR2 SMNVEV (reference sequence). The CDR3 DNA is TGTGCCAGCAGCCCGATCGGGACAGGGACTGGGGCCAACGTCCTGACTTTC. The encoded protein is CASSPIGTGTGANVLTF.

This clonotype was picked up a small number of times. The junction departs from germline at one end; a sequencing error may be responsible. The chain recombines TRBV10-3 with TRBJ1-5; D possibly corresponds to TRBD1 (6 bases). Per the germline V gene, CDR1 is ENHRY and CDR2 is SYGVKD. The CDR3 extends over 13 amino acids. CDR3 nucleotides: TGTGCCATCGCCCAGGGGCCCAATCAGCCCCAGAATTTT. This codes for CAIAQGPNQPQNF.

This clonotype turned up a few times. The chain is built from TRBV27 and TRBJ2-7; D might be TRBD2 (6 bases). V lost 8 bases and J lost 1, with 12 bases in between. CDR3 length equals 13 residues. Germline V gene lookup returns CDR1 MNHEY and CDR2 SMNVEV (reference sequence). In DNA form, the CDR3 reads TGTGCCAGCCGACAGACTAGTTCCTACGAGCAGTACTTC. Encoded protein: CASRQTSSYEQYF.

Remarks on this clonotype: A much larger clone sits a single nucleotide away, making a read error possible. The chain links TRBV5-1 to TRBJ1-5; weak D call: TRBD1 (5 bases). Trimming removed 4 bases at V and 0 bases at J, with 14 bases between. The CDR3 has 16 amino acids. Looked up from germline, CDR1 is SGHRS and CDR2 is YFSETQ. The CDR3 sequence: CASSPGGMHSNQPQHF. In DNA form, the CDR3 reads TGCGCCAGCAGCCCCGGGGGTATGCATAGCAATCAGCCCCAGCATTTT.

At least ten counts were recorded for this clonotype. This sequence joins TRBV11-2 and TRBJ1-2; D remains unclear. This CDR3 has 15 residues. The V gene's germline CDR1 is SGHAT and CDR2 FQNNGV. The V and J ends lost 5 bases and 0 bases respectively, with 13 bases between them. CDR3 sequence: CASSLDGRPNYGYTF. The CDR3 DNA reads TGTGCCAGCAGCCTGGACGGGCGGCCTAACTATGGCTACACCTTC.

This clonotype was observed a handful of times. The chain combines TRBV20-1 with TRBJ1-5; maybe TRBD1 (6 bases). Germline CDR1 and CDR2: DFQATT and SNEGSKA (reference sequence). The CDR3 runs 12 residues. CDR3 region: CALGAGAQPQHF. DNA of the CDR3: TGCGCCCTTGGGGCAGGGGCCCAGCCCCAGCATTTT.

This clonotype was detected ten times or more. The V gene is TRBV20-1, the J gene TRBJ2-1; weak D call: TRBD2 (5 bases). Germline assignment: CDR1 DFQATT and CDR2 SNEGSKA (reference sequence). CDR3 length: 14 residues. The V and J ends lost 3 bases and 3 bases respectively, with 12 bases between them. The CDR3: CSARRLALYNEQFF. CDR3 DNA sequence: TGCAGTGCTAGGCGTCTAGCTCTCTACAATGAGCAGTTCTTC.

This clonotype was found many times. This chain links TRBV20-1 with TRBJ2-3; 8 bases align to TRBD2. Germline loops: CDR1 DFQATT, CDR2 SNEGSKA (reference sequence). This CDR3 comprises 16 residues. Trimming at V came to 3 bases and at J to 1 base, leaving 9 bases not matched to a gene. Here the CDR3 reads CSASGPGTRGTDTQYF. CDR3 coding DNA: TGCAGTGCTAGCGGTCCCGGGACTAGGGGCACAGATACGCAGTATTTT.

This clonotype came up many times. This rearrangement joins TRBV27 to TRBJ1-2; D is unresolved. Germline V CDR1 and CDR2: MNHEY, SMNVEV (reference sequence). CDR3 length: 14 residues. V lost 4 bases, J lost 4 bases, and 13 bases lay in between. The CDR3 region is CASSSGPGGYGYTF. The CDR3 DNA reads as TGTGCCAGCAGTTCCGGGCCCGGAGGCTATGGCTACACCTTC.

Many counts were recorded for this clonotype. The rearrangement links TRBV12-3 or TRBV12-4 to TRBJ2-3; TRBD1 aligns across 8 bases. V shed 5 bases, J shed 1 base, and the junction held 5 bases outside the gene matches. The CDR3 is 15 amino acids. The CDR3 sequence: CASSRGQGRTDTQYF. CDR3 DNA: TGTGCCAGCAGTCGTGGACAGGGCCGCACAGATACGCAGTATTTT.

This clonotype has more than one count but fewer than ten. Sequence at one end of the junction differs from germline and may be a read error. This chain connects TRBV7-2 to TRBJ1-6, with 8 bases matching TRBD1. The CDR3 spans 13 residues. Germline V gene sequence: CDR1 SGHTA, CDR2 FQGNSA. This CDR3 reads CASRQQGDSPLNF. The CDR3 DNA reads TGTGCCAGCAGACAACAGGGGGATTCACCCCTCAACTTT.